This T cell receptor (beta chain) emerged from a study of CD8+CD57+ T cells in acquired aplastic anemia. Overall study: Mean DNA quantity obtained from sorted CD4+ and CD8+ cells was around 2.9 ug. Regarding the study as a whole: Controls did not differ significantly from patients in CD8+ Simpson's diversity. Patients and controls were found to share about 31 CD8+ CDR3 sequences.

Only patients with CD8+CD57+ cell expansion on flow cytometry were chosen for sequencing. CDR3 and TCR beta VDJ profiling relied on a genomic DNA template. TCRdb fed the reads into MiXCR, producing one record per CDR3 protein. The data hold approximately 220,000 distinct CDR3 sequences, with 40% to 60% observed a single time. In the case of this clonotype: The antigen is not known.

Sequencing input: sorted CD4+, CD8+, or CD8+CD57+ T cells (not recorded which) from PBMCs. This sequence originates from a human donor with aplastic anemia.

CDR3 DNA sequence: TGCGCCAGCAGCCAGTACGGGACGTGCACCTACGAGCAGTACTTC. Its protein product is CASSQYGTCTYEQYF. The V call is TRBV5-1, the J call TRBJ2-7; D tentatively reads TRBD1 or TRBD2 (5 bases each). CDR1 is SGHRS and CDR2 is YFSETQ in the germline V gene. V was cut by 4 bases and J by 2 bases, with 16 bases left in between. The CDR3 spans 15 residues.